A selection of T cell receptor beta chains follows, all from one sample in a study of blood T cell repertoires in COVID-19. Libraries were prepared by immunoSEQ multiplex PCR; TCRdb keeps only in-frame clonotypes and omits some of them. Among fewer than 80,000 clones listed, about four fifths were seen once. Input material: peripheral blood. These receptors were obtained from a human donor in a cohort sampled during active COVID-19. The CDR3 runs from the conserved cysteine through the conserved F or W. The D gene is left open where the match is weak. Not all rows give a size; the values are once, few, many and, for expanded clones, a class.

>TRBJ1-1|TRBV7-9|TRBD1|-
CASSPDRGSNTEAFF
TGTGCCAGCAGCCCCGACAGGGGGTCAAACACTGAAGCTTTCTTT
>TRBJ1-3|TRBV5-1|-|-
CASSKTGRGNTIYF
TGCGCCAGCAGCAAAACAGGTCGTGGAAACACCATATATTTT
>TRBJ1-2|TRBV24-1|TRBD1|few
CATSETGGLYGYTF
TGTGCCACCAGTGAAACAGGGGGCCTCTATGGCTACACCTTC
>TRBJ1-2|TRBV5-5|TRBD1|-
CASSARDSLYGYTF
TGTGCCAGCAGCGCCAGGGACAGCCTCTATGGCTACACCTTC
>TRBJ2-6|TRBV19|-|-
CASSIAGRAGANVLTF
TGTGCCAGTAGTATTGCAGGGCGAGCTGGGGCCAACGTCCTGACTTTC
>TRBJ1-1|TRBV30|TRBD1|-
CAWTRQGLVGYTEAFF
TGTGCCTGGACTAGACAGGGGTTAGTGGGCTACACTGAAGCTTTCTTT
>TRBJ2-1|TRBV6-2/TRBV6-3|-|-
CASSYSTSTFNEQFF
TGTGCCAGCAGTTACAGCACTAGCACGTTCAATGAGCAGTTCTTC
>TRBJ2-7|TRBV13|-|-
CASSFKGYEQYF
TGTGCCAGCAGCTTTAAGGGGTACGAGCAGTACTTC
>TRBJ2-6|TRBV18|TRBD1|-
CASSRNQQGAPGANVLTF
TGTGCCAGCTCCCGGAACCAACAGGGGGCTCCTGGGGCCAACGTCCTGACTTTC
>TRBJ2-5|TRBV28|-|-
CASSFPGEETQYF
TGTGCCAGCAGTTTCCCGGGAGAAGAGACCCAGTACTTC
>TRBJ2-1|TRBV7-3|-|once
CASSFAGDNEQFF
TGTGCCAGCAGCTTCGCGGGCGACAATGAGCAGTTCTTC